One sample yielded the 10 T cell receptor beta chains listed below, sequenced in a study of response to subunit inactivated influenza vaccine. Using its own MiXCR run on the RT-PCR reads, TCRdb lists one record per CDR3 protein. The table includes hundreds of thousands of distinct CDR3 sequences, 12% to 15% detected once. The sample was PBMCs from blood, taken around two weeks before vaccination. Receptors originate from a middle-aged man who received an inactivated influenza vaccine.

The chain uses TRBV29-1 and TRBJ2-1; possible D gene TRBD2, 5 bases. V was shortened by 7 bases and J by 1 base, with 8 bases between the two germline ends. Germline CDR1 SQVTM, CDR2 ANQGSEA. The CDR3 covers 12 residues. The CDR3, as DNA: TGCAGCGCCGGGAATTCCTACAATGAGCAGTTCTTC. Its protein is CSAGNSYNEQFF.

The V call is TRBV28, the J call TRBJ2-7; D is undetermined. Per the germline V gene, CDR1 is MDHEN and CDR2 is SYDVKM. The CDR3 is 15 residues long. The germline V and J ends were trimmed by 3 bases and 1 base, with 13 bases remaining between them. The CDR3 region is CASSFPGTRSYEQYF. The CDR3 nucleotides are TGTGCCAGCAGTTTCCCGGGTACCCGATCCTACGAGCAGTACTTC.

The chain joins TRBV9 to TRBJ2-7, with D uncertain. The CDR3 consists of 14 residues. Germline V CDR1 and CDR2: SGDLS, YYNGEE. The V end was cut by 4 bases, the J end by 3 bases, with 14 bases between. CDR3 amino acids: CASSSTSADYEQYF. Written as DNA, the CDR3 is TGTGCCAGCAGCTCTACTTCCGCCGACTACGAGCAGTACTTC. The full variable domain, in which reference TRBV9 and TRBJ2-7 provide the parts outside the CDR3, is DSGVTQTPKHLITATGQRVTLRCSPRSGDLSVYWYQQSLDQGLQFLIQYYNGEERAKGNILERFSAQQFPDLHSELNLSSLELGDSALYFCASSSTSADYEQYFGPGTRLTVT.

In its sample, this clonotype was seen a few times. CDR3 sequence (DNA): TGTGCCAGCAGCTCTACCTACCGGGACAGGGGCCCGAATGAGCAGTTCTTC. Residues: CASSSTYRDRGPNEQFF. The chain recombines TRBV7-9 with TRBJ2-1; the match to TRBD1 covers 10 bases. V gave up 4 bases and J gave up 7 bases; unmatched junction bases: 13. The V gene's germline CDR1 is SEHNR and CDR2 FQNEAQ (reference sequence). The CDR3 is 17 residues long. Full variable domain (missing parts from reference TRBV7-9 and TRBJ2-1): DTGVSQNPRHKITKRGQNVTFRCDPISEHNRLYWYRQTLGQGPEFLTYFQNEAQLEKSRLLSDRFSAERPKGSFSTLEIQRTEQGDSAMYLCASSSTYRDRGPNEQFFGPGTRLTVL.

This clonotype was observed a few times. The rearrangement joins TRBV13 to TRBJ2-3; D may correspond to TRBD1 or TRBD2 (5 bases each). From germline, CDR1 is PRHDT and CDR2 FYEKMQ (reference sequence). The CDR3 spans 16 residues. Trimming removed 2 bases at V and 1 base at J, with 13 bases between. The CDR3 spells CASSLRTIGGTDTQYF. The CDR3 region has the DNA TGTGCCAGCAGCTTACGGACAATCGGGGGCACAGATACGCAGTATTTT.

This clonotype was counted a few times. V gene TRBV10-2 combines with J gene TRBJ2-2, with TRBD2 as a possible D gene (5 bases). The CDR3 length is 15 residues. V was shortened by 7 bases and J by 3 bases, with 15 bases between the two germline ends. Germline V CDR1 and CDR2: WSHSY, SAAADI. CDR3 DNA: TGCGCCAGCACCTTTGAGGGTATTTACACCGGGGAGCTGTTTTTT. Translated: CASTFEGIYTGELFF.

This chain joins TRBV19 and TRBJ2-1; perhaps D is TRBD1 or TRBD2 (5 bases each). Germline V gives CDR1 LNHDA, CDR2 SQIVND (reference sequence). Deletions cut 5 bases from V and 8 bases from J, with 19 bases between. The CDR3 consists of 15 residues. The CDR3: CASSAYGTLADEQFF. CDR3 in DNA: TGTGCCAGTAGTGCGTACGGGACCCTTGCCGATGAGCAGTTCTTC.

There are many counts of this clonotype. The CDR3 loop reads CAISRSQMVGGITEAFF. In DNA form, the CDR3 reads TGTGCCATCAGCCGATCGCAGATGGTCGGGGGTATCACTGAAGCTTTCTTT. The V call is TRBV10-3, the J call TRBJ1-1, with a weak D call TRBD1 (5 bases). Deletions cut 6 bases from V and 4 bases from J, with 24 bases between. The CDR3 extends over 17 amino acids. Germline values: CDR1 ENHRY, CDR2 SYGVKD.

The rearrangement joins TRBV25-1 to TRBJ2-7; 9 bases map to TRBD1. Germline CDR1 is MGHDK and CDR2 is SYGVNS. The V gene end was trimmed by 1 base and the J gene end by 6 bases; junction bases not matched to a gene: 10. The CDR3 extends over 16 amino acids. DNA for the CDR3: TGTGCCAGCAGTGAATCTCTTGGGACAGGGAATACCGAGCAGTACTTC. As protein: CASSESLGTGNTEQYF.

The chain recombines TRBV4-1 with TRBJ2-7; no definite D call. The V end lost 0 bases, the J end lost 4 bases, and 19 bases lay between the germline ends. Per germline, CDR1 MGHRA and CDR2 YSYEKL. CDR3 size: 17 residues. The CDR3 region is CASSQDALGQEPYEQYF. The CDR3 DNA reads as TGCGCCAGCAGCCAAGATGCGCTTGGGCAGGAGCCGTACGAGCAGTACTTC.